This T cell receptor (beta chain) was captured by sequencing in a study of blood T cell repertoires in COVID-19. Background on the study: Sites in the United States, Italy and Spain provided acute and convalescent COVID-19 samples. Sample material is recorded as cDNA or gDNA derived from T cells, B-cell-depleted T cells, or PBMCs.

Original processing notes: Reference gene primer amplification gave estimated nucleated cell counts. Sequenced by immunoSEQ multiplex PCR; TCRdb stores in-frame clones only, minus some. Clonal size and the V and J genes are those of that table, whereas D and trimming came from the DNA. The table shows over 200,000 clones, with roughly nine tenths occurring only once. Those enrolled in Seattle joined during active infection and were followed longitudinally afterward. This receptor was identified in a man aged 55 to 70 with COVID-19, enrolled during active disease. Material for sequencing was peripheral blood.

Here the CDR3 DNA reads TGCAGTGCTAAAATAGCGGGTGAGCAGTTCTTC. Protein sequence: CSAKIAGEQFF. The chain couples TRBV20-1 to TRBJ2-1; TRBD2 matches 7 bases. V lost 4 bases, J lost 9 bases, and 3 bases stayed unmatched. CDR1 is DFQATT, CDR2 SNEGSKA, per germline (reference sequence). CDR3 length: 11 amino acids.